This TCR beta chain appears in the sequencing data of a study of shared clonotypes between healthy human individuals (dated by TCRdb to about 2020). As for the study more broadly: A couple of women and a few men aged 18 to 49 years were included in the cohort. For each donor, CD4 naive and CD4 memory were each given three plates, CD8 naive was given two plates, and CD8 memory was given one plate. Blood TCR repertoires of a handful of healthy adults were deeply sequenced to estimate repertoire size and the extent of clonotype sharing between individuals. Different laboratories and diverse techniques were used to prepare libraries and sequence TCR repertoires, to increase sequencing depth and limit assay-specific biases. Each donor's leukapheresis produced roughly between roughly 0.85 and 9.5 billion PBMCs.

The donors were healthy, HIV-negative adults who had no recently reported acute infections or vaccinations. Every donor was a Caucasian adult living in Nashville, Tennessee, USA. CD4+ T cells were enriched through magnetic negative selection, after which naive cells were positively selected on CD45RA and the remaining negative fraction served as the memory subset. Blood was collected by leukapheresis, and PBMCs were isolated by Ficoll-Histopaque density gradient centrifugation and then cryopreserved in liquid nitrogen vapor phase. Analytical flow cytometry was used to check the purity and quantity of every magnetically sorted T cell population. From each sorted fraction, genomic DNA was isolated and quantified by UV absorbance on a Nanodrop 2000c. The paper's findings and limits, for the study overall: Incomplete sequencing was indicated by rarefaction of sorted-subset datasets, despite the large sequencing depth. Clonotypes shared by all four sorted-subset donors showed higher generation probabilities than non-shared clonotypes. Pairwise subsampling indicated that sequencing depth was expected to affect the degree of clonotype sharing among donors. Across four donors, about 5.2% of naive CD4, roughly 3.8% of naive CD8, 2.3% of memory CD4, and 0.3% to 0.45% of memory CD8 clonotypes were shared. Sampling was restricted to blood, and TCR repertoires in tissue are likely to differ from TCR repertoires in blood. Naive subsets generally had larger estimated clonotype richness than memory subsets. Because the study included a small number of donors, the genetic and exposure-history diversity represented was limited.

Using the deep immunoSEQ assay, multiplex PCR amplified TCR CDR3 regions from genomic DNA. Genomic DNA extracted from each cell subset was distributed evenly over all wells of several immunoSEQ 96-well plates, and each plate served as one replicate. For sorted subsets, about 200 ng genomic DNA, equal to about 30,000 T cell genomes, was loaded into each replicate PCR. The purified libraries were quantified using a Qubit 3.0 fluorometer, sized with a Bioanalyzer 2100, and then quantified again using the KAPA Library Quantification kit. Every immunoSEQ 96-well plate was sequenced on a dedicated single-read 150-cycle Illumina NextSeq 550 flow cell. Under the source paper's analysis protocol: Because the immunoSEQ output included only junctional sequences and no quality scores, the filtering could not be the same as the filtering used for full-length reads. To assign V/J genes and CDR3, sequences were annotated against IMGT germline references using PyIR, a Python wrapper for IgBLAST v1.9. Reads were removed for weak V/J assignments (E-value above 1e-6), missing CDR3, stop codons, out-of-frame junctions, or ambiguous translated residues. V3J clonotypes were defined as sequences sharing an identical inferred V gene, J gene, and CDR3 amino acid sequence. Percentage overlap between repertoires was computed as shared unique clonotypes divided by the size of the smaller repertoire. RTK rarefaction, the Chao1 estimator, and Recon v2.1 estimates of unobserved clonotypes were used to assess repertoire richness. Generation probabilities were computed with OLGA for all TCRbeta clonotypes obtained by the gDNA method from a few donors. TCRdb retrieved this table from immuneACCESS and kept in-frame rearrangements only. Not all clones are present; in checked studies, unresolved V genes account for under half, and no reason is known for the remainder. Clonal size and the V and J genes are those of that table, whereas D and trimming came from the DNA. For this sample there are over a million clones; about 75% appear just once. Together, the top ten hold approximately 1.5% of the sample.

This clone was seen a handful of times. Its antigen specificity is not known. Within one base of it there is no much larger clone, and no base qualities were kept. The CDR3 covers 13 residues, taking in both the cysteine and the phenylalanine. This entry keeps only the CDR3 DNA: 39 bases, framed from base 1. Trimming costs V 5 bases and J 0 bases, and their ends lie 8 bases apart. CDR1 and CDR2 were assigned from the germline V gene as SQVTM and ANQGSEA. This sequence originates from a man between 18 and 35 years old in good health. Sample: memory CD4+ T cells sorted from blood. Taken with the paper, the label for cell subset or site translates to: CD45RA-negative fraction. The sequence is built from TRBV29-1 and TRBJ1-3; the D gene cannot be resolved reliably. The nucleotide sequence is TGCAGCGTTAATTGGAGCTCTGGAAACACCATATATTTT. It translates as CSVNWSSGNTIYF. Reference TRBV29-1 and TRBJ1-3 genes cover what lies past the CDR3, so the full variable domain is SAVISQKPSRDICQRGTSLTIQCQVDSQVTMMFWYRQQPGQSLTLIATANQGSEATYESGFVIDKFPISRPNLTFSTLTVSNMSPEDSSIYLCSVNWSSGNTIYFGEGSWLTVV.